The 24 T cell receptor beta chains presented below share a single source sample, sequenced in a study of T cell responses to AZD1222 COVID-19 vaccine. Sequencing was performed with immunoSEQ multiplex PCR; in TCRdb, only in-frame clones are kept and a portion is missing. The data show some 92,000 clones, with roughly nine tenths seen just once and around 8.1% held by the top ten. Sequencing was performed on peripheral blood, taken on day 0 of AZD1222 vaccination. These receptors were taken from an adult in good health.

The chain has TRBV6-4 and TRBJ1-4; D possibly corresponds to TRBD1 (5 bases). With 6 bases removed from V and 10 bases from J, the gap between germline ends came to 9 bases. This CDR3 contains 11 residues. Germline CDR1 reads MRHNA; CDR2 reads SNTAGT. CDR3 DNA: TGTGCCAGCAGGGGGGAAGGAAAACTGTTTTTT. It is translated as CASRGEGKLFF.

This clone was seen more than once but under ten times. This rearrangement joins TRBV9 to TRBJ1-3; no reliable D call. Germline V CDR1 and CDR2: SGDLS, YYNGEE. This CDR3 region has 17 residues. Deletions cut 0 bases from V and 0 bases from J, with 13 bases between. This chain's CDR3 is CASSVGGSLSSGNTIYF. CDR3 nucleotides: TGTGCCAGCAGCGTAGGGGGAAGCCTGAGCTCTGGAAACACCATATATTTT.

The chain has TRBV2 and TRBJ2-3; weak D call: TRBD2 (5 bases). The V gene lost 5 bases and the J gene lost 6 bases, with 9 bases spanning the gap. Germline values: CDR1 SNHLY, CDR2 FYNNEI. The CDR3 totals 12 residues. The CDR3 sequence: CASSLTRDTQYF. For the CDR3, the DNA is TGTGCCAGCAGTCTTACTAGGGATACGCAGTATTTT.

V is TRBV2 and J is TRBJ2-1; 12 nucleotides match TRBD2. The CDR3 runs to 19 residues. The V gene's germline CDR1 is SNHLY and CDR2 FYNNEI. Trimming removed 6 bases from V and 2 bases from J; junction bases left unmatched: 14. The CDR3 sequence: CASSGRASGRAKAYNEQFF. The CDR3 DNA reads TGTGCCAGCAGCGGTCGGGCTAGCGGGAGGGCCAAGGCCTACAATGAGCAGTTCTTC.

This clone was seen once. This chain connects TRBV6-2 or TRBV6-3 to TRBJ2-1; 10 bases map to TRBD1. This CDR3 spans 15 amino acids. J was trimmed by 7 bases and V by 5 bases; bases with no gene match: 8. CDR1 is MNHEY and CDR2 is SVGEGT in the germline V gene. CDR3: CASSRPGQGKNEQFF. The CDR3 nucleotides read TGTGCCAGCAGTCGACCGGGACAGGGGAAAAATGAGCAGTTCTTC.

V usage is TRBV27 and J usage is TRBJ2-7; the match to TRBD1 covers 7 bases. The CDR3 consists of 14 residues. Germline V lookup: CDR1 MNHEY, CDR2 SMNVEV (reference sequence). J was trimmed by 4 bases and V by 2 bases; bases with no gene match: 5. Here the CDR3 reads CASSLKGATYEQYF. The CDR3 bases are TGTGCCAGCAGTTTAAAGGGGGCGACGTACGAGCAGTACTTC.

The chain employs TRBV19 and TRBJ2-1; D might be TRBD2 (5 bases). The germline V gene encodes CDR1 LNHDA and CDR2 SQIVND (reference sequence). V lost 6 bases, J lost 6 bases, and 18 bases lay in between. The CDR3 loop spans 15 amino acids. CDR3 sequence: CASRPRSGSVNEQFF. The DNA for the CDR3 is TGTGCCAGTAGGCCCAGGAGCGGTAGCGTCAATGAGCAGTTCTTC.

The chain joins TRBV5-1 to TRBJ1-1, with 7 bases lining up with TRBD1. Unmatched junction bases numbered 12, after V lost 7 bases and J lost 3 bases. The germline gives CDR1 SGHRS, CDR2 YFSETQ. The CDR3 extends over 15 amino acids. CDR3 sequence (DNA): TGCGCCAGCCCCTCCGGAGATACAGGGGACACTGAAGCTTTCTTT. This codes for CASPSGDTGDTEAFF. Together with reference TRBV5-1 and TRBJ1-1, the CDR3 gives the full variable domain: KAGVTQTPRYLIKTRGQQVTLSCSPISGHRSVSWYQQTPGQGLQFLFEYFSETQRNKGNFPGRFSGRQFSNSRSEMNVSTLELGDSALYLCASPSGDTGDTEAFFGQGTRLTVV.

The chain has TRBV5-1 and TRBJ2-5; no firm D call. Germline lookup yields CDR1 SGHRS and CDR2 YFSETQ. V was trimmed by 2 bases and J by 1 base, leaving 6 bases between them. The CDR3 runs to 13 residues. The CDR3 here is CASSLLIQETQYF. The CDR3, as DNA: TGCGCCAGCAGCTTACTGATCCAAGAGACCCAGTACTTC.

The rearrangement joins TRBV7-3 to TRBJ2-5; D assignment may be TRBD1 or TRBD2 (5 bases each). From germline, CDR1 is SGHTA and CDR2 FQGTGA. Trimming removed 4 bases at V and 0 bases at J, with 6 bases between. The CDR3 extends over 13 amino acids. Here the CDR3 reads CASSSGHQETQYF. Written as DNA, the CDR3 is TGTGCCAGCAGCTCGGGACACCAAGAGACCCAGTACTTC.

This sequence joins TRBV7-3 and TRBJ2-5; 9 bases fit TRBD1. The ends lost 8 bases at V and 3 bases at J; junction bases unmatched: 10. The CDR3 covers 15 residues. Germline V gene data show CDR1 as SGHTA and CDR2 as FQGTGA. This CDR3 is CASPPGGQGEETQYF. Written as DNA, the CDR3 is TGTGCCAGCCCCCCGGGGGGACAGGGCGAAGAGACCCAGTACTTC. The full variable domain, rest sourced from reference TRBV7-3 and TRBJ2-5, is GAGVSQTPSNKVTEKGKYVELRCDPISGHTALYWYRQSLGQGPEFLIYFQGTGAADDSGLPNDRFFAVRPEGSVSTLKIQRTERGDSAVYLCASPPGGQGEETQYFGPGTRLLVL.

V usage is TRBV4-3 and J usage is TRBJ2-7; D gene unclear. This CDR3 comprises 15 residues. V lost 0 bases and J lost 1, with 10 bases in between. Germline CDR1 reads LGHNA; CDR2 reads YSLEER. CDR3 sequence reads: CASSQDVSGSYEQYF. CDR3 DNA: TGCGCCAGCAGCCAAGATGTCTCCGGATCCTACGAGCAGTACTTC.

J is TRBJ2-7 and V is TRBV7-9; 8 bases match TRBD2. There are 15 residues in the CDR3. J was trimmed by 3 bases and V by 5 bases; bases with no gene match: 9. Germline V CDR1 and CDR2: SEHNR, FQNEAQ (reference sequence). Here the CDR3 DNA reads TGTGCCAGCAGCCGACCAGGACTAGCAGGCTACGAGCAGTACTTC. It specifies CASSRPGLAGYEQYF.

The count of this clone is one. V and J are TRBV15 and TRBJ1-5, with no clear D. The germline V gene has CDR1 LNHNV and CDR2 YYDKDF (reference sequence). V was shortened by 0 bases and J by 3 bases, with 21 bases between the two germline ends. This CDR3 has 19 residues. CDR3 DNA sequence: TGTGCCACCAGCAGAGATGCGAGACCTGGCGTGGCGGACAATCAGCCCCAGCATTTT. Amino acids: CATSRDARPGVADNQPQHF. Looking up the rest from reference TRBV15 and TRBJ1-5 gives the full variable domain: DAMVIQNPRYQVTQFGKPVTLSCSQTLNHNVMYWYQQKSSQAPKLLFHYYDKDFNNEADTPDNFQSRRPNTSFCFLDIRSPGLGDTAMYLCATSRDARPGVADNQPQHFGDGTRLSIL.

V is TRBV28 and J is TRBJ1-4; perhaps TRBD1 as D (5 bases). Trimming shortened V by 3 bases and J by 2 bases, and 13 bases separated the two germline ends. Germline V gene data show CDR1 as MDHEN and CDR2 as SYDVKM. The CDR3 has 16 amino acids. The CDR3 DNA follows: TGTGCCAGCAGTTTGGGGGGAGGTCGGACTAATGAAAAACTGTTTTTT. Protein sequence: CASSLGGGRTNEKLFF.

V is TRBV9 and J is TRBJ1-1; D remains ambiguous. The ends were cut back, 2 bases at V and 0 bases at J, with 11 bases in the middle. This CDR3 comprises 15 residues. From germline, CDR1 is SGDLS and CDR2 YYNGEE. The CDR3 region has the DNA TGTGCCAGCAGCGTCGGACCTCAAATGAACACTGAAGCTTTCTTT. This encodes CASSVGPQMNTEAFF. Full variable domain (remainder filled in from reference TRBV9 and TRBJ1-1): DSGVTQTPKHLITATGQRVTLRCSPRSGDLSVYWYQQSLDQGLQFLIQYYNGEERAKGNILERFSAQQFPDLHSELNLSSLELGDSALYFCASSVGPQMNTEAFFGQGTRLTVV.

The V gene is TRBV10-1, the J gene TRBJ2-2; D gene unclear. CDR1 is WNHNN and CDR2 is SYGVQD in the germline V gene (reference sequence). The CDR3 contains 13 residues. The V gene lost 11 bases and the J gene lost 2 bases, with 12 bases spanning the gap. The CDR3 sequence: CACGPPNTGELFF. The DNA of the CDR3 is TGCGCCTGTGGACCCCCAAACACCGGGGAGCTGTTTTTT.

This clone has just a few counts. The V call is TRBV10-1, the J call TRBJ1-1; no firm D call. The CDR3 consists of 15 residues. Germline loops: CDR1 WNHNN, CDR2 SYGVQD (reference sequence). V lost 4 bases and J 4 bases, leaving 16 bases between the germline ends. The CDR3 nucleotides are TGCGCCAGCAGTGGAAGGACGCGGGGAATCACTGAAGCTTTCTTT. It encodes CASSGRTRGITEAFF.

In nucleotides, the CDR3 is TGTGCCAGCTCACCAGCGGGGGGGAACACTGAAGCTTTCTTT. Translating gives CASSPAGGNTEAFF. The V gene is TRBV18, the J gene TRBJ1-1; perhaps TRBD1 as D (5 bases). V gave up 2 bases and J gave up 1 base, with 8 bases separating them. The CDR3 extends over 14 amino acids. Germline V lookup: CDR1 KGHSH, CDR2 LQKENI.

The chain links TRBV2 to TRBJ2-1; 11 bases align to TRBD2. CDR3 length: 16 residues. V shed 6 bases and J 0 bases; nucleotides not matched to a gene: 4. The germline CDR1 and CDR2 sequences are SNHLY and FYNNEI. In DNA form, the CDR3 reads TGTGCCAGCAGGGCCCTAGCGGGGGGCTCCTACAATGAGCAGTTCTTC. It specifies CASRALAGGSYNEQFF.

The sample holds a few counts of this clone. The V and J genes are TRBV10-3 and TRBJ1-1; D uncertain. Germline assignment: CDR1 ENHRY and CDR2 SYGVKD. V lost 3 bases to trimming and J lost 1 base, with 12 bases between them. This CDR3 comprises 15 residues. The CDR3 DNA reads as TGTGCCATCAGTGATAGGGCGGGCGGGAACACTGAAGCTTTCTTT. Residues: CAISDRAGGNTEAFF.

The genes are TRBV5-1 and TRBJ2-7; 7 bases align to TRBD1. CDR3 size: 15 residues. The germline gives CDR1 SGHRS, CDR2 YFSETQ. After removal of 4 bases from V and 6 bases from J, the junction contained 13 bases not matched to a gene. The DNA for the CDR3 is TGCGCCAGCAGCGACGGGACAGCGATGACAGGCGAGCAGTACTTC. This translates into CASSDGTAMTGEQYF.

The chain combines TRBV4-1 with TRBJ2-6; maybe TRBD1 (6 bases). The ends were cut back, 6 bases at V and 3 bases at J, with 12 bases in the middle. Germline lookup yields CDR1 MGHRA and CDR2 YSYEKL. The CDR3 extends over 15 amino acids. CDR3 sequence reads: CASRPGTLGANVLTF. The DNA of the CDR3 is TGCGCCAGCAGACCCGGGACACTTGGGGCCAACGTCCTGACTTTC.

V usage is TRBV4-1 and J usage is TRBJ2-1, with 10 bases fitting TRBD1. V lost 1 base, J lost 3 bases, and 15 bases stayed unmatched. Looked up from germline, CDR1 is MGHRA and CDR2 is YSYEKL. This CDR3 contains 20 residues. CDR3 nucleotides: TGCGCCAGCAGCCAAGCTCCGGACAGGGGGAACTACAGGGGCTACAATGAGCAGTTCTTC. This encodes CASSQAPDRGNYRGYNEQFF.